This T cell receptor beta chain was identified during a study of shared clonotypes between healthy human individuals. CDR1 is SGHRS, CDR2 YFSETQ, per germline. V lost 1 base to trimming and J lost 2 bases, with 12 bases between them. The CDR3 is 16 residues long. Sequenced by immunoSEQ multiplex PCR; TCRdb stores in-frame clones only, minus some. The sample lists 2 million to 2.5 million clones; approximately 95% were seen once. Material: naive CD4+ T cells from PBMCs. Subset: CD45RA+ positively selected. The chain uses TRBV5-1 and TRBJ2-2; maybe TRBD1 (6 bases). The TCR comes from a man between 18 and 29 years old in good health. Some clones in this sample may be carry-over from other donors' samples. This CDR3 is CASSLRGHSNTGELFF. Written as DNA, the CDR3 is TGCGCCAGCAGCTTGCGGGGACACTCTAACACCGGGGAGCTGTTTTTT.